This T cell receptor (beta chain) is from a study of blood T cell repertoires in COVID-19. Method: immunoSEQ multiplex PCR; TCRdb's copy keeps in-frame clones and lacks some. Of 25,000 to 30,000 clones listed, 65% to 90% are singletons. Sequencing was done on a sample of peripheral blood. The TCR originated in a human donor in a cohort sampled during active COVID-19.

This CDR3 reads CASSFAGGASVYEQYF. As DNA, the CDR3 is TGTGCCAGCAGCTTTGCCGGGGGGGCCTCCGTCTACGAGCAGTACTTC. V gene TRBV7-2 combines with J gene TRBJ2-7, with 8 bases aligning to TRBD2. CDR1 SGHTA and CDR2 FQGNSA come from the germline V gene. J lost 3 bases, V lost 3 bases, and 10 bases had no gene match. The CDR3 is made up of 16 amino acids.